This T cell receptor (beta chain) was identified in a study of T-cell memory formation after mild COVID-19. TCRdb reprocessed the 5' RACE reads with MiXCR, giving one entry per CDR3 protein. The profile shows tens of thousands of distinct CDR3 sequences, approximately 7% of them singletons. This CDR3 is built from 13 residues. Germline assignment: CDR1 MNHEY and CDR2 SVGEGT. V trimming: 5 bases; J trimming: 7 bases; junction bases outside the gene matches: 5. V usage is TRBV6-2 or TRBV6-3 and J usage is TRBJ1-5, with 7 bases that match TRBD1. The TCR was taken from a man younger than 35 who had mild COVID-19 (a few samples of this study predate the infection). Cell type and time point are not known. Input material: PBMCs or a T cell subset sorted from them (not recorded which). The CDR3 region has the DNA TGTGCCAGCAGTCTGACAGGGAGGCAGCCCCAGCATTTT. This translates into CASSLTGRQPQHF.